This T cell receptor beta chain emerged from a study of T cell responses to AZD1222 COVID-19 vaccine. Study in general: Pooling was applied to second doses at about 4 or about 12 weeks.

As regards this clone: The antigen remains unidentified.

The assay was immunoSEQ multiplex PCR, and TCRdb's table has in-frame clones only and misses some. The sample has roughly 180,000 clones, about 95% seen once. Study-wide results and caveats: Across the whole spike, CD4 TCRs peaked at regions 160-218 and 743-854. Only a handful of people who got AZD1222 tested seropositive at baseline.

Germline loops: CDR1 MGHRA, CDR2 YSYEKL. V was trimmed by 2 bases and J by 4 bases, leaving 9 bases between them. CDR3 length: 14 amino acids. The chain carries TRBV4-1 and TRBJ1-5, with D maybe TRBD1 (6 bases). This clonotype was sampled from an adult in good health. The sequenced sample was peripheral blood, obtained on day 0 of AZD1222 vaccination. The CDR3 sequence: CASSQWTANQPQHF. The CDR3 nucleotides are TGCGCCAGCAGCCAATGGACAGCTAATCAGCCCCAGCATTTT.